This T cell receptor (beta chain) was sequenced during a study of T cells in Graves' hyperthyroidism and ophthalmopathy. The germline CDR1 and CDR2 sequences are SEHNR and FQNEAQ (reference sequence). The length of the CDR3 is 14 residues. The V end was cut by 2 bases, the J end by 0 bases, with 8 bases between. A lack of ophthalmopathy progression within 18 months defined stable Graves' hyperthyroidism. Uncontrolled infections, other autoimmune diseases, pregnancy or lactation led to exclusion of patients. PBMCs were sourced from 9 to 10 ml fresh peripheral blood. This clonotype was counted a few times. Amplification of TCR beta CDR3 regions used RNA as the template. The HTBI primer set drove a first-round RT-PCR of the TCR CDR3. TCRdb analysed the multiplex PCR reads with MiXCR anew, one entry per CDR3 protein. The sample holds around 350,000 distinct CDR3 sequences, around 25% seen once.

The chain couples TRBV7-9 to TRBJ2-7; unclear D gene. This TCR was sampled from a man aged 50 to 60 with Graves' hyperthyroidism. The sequencing input was blood. CDR3 amino acids: CASSLSDNSYEQYF. The CDR3 DNA sequence: TGTGCCAGCAGCTTATCTGACAACTCCTACGAGCAGTACTTC.